This T cell receptor beta chain was sequenced for a study of T cell responses to AZD1222 COVID-19 vaccine. General observations from the study: White British people made up most donors, females outnumbered males, and clonal diversity was possibly underestimated. Following two doses of AZD1222, Spike-specific TCR breadth and depth rose. Among those given AZD1222, only five to seven were seropositive at baseline.

V gave up 6 bases and J gave up 8 bases; unmatched junction bases: 10. Germline V gives CDR1 SNHLY, CDR2 FYNNEI. The CDR3 runs 15 residues. Comment on this clone: Antigen specificity is unknown.

The repertoire was sequenced with immunoSEQ multiplex PCR; TCRdb's copy has only in-frame clones and lacks some. Among about 110,000 clones listed, 92% were seen once. The sample in question was peripheral blood, obtained on day 0 of AZD1222 vaccination. The receptor was derived from an adult in good health. The chain joins TRBV2 to TRBJ2-1, with 10 bases aligning to TRBD1. CDR3 amino acids: CASSADRGPIHEQFF. The CDR3 region has the DNA TGTGCCAGCAGCGCAGACAGGGGGCCGATCCATGAGCAGTTCTTC.